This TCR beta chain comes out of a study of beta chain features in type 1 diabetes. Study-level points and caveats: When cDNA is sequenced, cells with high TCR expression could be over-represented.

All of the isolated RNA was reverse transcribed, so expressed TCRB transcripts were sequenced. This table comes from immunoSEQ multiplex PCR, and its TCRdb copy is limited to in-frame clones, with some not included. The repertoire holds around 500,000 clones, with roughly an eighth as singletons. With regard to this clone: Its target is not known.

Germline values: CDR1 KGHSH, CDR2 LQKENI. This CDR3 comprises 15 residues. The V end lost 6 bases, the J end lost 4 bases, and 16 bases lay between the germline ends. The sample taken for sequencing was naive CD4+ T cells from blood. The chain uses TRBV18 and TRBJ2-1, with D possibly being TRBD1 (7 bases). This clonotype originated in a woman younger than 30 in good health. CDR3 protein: CASSEGQTSYNEQFF. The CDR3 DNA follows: TGTGCCAGCTCGGAGGGACAGACCTCTTACAATGAGCAGTTCTTC.